This TCR beta chain was recovered during a study of blood T cell repertoires in COVID-19. The overall study: PBMCs, B-cell-depleted T cells, or T cells provided the cDNA or gDNA that made up the material.

The participants were between 18 and 89 years old and came from fewer than 25 US areas. Categorization into cohorts depended on clinical history that participants reported. In the original processing: Counts of nucleated cells, estimated from reference gene primer amplification, were obtained. The repertoire was sequenced with immunoSEQ multiplex PCR; TCRdb's copy has only in-frame clones and lacks some. V and J calls and clone size are as listed in that table; D and trimming were resolved from the DNA. The sample holds about 220,000 clones, 80% to 90% seen once. Germline trimming cut 2 bases from V and 8 bases from J; bases unmatched to any gene: 2. From germline, CDR1 is KGHSH and CDR2 LQKENI. There are 14 residues in the CDR3.

This TCR came from a woman younger than 35 in a cohort exposed to, infected with or recovered from COVID-19 (not recorded which). Material: PBMCs or T cells enriched from blood (not recorded which). The V call is TRBV18, the J call TRBJ1-6, with 8 nucleotides matching TRBD1. CDR3 coding DNA: TGTGCCAGCTCACCAGGACAGGGCGATTCACCCCTCCACTTT. Translated, it gives CASSPGQGDSPLHF.